This TCR beta chain was retrieved from a study of blood T cell repertoires in COVID-19. Measured with immunoSEQ multiplex PCR; TCRdb has only the in-frame clones, and not every one. This sample carries hundreds of thousands of clones, around 88% of them seen once, and the ten largest clones take 10% to 15%. This CDR3 is 13 amino acids long. From germline, CDR1 is LGHNA and CDR2 YNFKEQ. The V and J ends lost 3 bases and 4 bases respectively, with 7 bases between them. Sequencing input: peripheral blood. The clonotype comes from a woman in her forties or fifties with COVID-19, enrolled during active disease. The chain couples TRBV4-2 to TRBJ1-5; D gene ambiguous. CDR3 DNA sequence: TGTGCCAGCAGCCATCATCGGAATCAGCCCCAGCATTTT. This sequence encodes CASSHHRNQPQHF.